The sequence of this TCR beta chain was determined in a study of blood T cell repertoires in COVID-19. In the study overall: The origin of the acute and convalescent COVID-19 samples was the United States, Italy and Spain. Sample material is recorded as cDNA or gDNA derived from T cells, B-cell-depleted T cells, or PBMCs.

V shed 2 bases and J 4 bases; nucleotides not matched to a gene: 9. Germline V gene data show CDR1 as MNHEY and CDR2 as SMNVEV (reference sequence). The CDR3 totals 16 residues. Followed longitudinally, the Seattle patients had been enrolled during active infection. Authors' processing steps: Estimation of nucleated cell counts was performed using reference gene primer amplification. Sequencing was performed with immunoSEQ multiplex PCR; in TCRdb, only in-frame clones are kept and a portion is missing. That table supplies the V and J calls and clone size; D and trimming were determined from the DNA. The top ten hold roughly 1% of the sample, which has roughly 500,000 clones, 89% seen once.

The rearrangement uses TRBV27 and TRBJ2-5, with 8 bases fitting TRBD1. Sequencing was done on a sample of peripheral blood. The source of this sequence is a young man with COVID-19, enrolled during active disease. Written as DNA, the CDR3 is TGTGCCAGCAGTTTAGGCAGGGGGCGCCTCCCAGAGACCCAGTACTTC. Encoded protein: CASSLGRGRLPETQYF.